Below, 26 T cell receptor beta chains from the same sample are listed, as sequenced in a study of T cell changes during pregnancy in multiple sclerosis. TCRdb keeps only in-frame clones here, not all; method: immunoSEQ multiplex PCR. The profile shows about 40,000 clones, 85% to 95% of them singletons. This material consisted of CD4+ T cells from peripheral blood mononuclear cells, taken in the first trimester of pregnancy. These receptors came from a female donor with multiple sclerosis, enrolled in a pregnancy study.

The V gene is TRBV19, the J gene TRBJ2-3; 8 nucleotides agree with TRBD2. The V gene's germline CDR1 is LNHDA and CDR2 SQIVND (reference sequence). V lost 7 bases, J lost 0 bases, and 9 bases stayed unmatched. CDR3 length: 16 residues. CDR3 nucleotides: TGTGCCAGTAAGGGTGGACTAGCCGATAGCACAGATACGCAGTATTTT. Residues: CASKGGLADSTDTQYF.

The rearrangement links TRBV29-1 to TRBJ2-2; D may be TRBD2 (6 bases). V lost 7 bases and J lost 1, with 13 bases in between. Looked up from germline, CDR1 is SQVTM and CDR2 is ANQGSEA. The CDR3 spans 14 residues. The CDR3 loop reads CSAHGGLNTGELFF. The DNA of the CDR3 is TGCAGCGCCCACGGGGGTCTGAACACCGGGGAGCTGTTTTTT.

The chain recombines TRBV7-9 with TRBJ2-7, with D tentatively TRBD2 (6 bases). The CDR3 spans 13 residues. The V and J ends lost 0 bases and 5 bases respectively, with 8 bases between them. The V gene's germline CDR1 is SEHNR and CDR2 FQNEAQ (reference sequence). CDR3 loop: CASSLATGDEQYF. Here the CDR3 DNA reads TGTGCCAGCAGCTTAGCGACGGGAGACGAGCAGTACTTC.

The chain links TRBV5-1 to TRBJ1-1; D unresolved. There are 13 residues in the CDR3. Germline assignment: CDR1 SGHRS and CDR2 YFSETQ. The V and J ends lost 1 base and 1 base respectively, with 5 bases between them. The CDR3 coding sequence is TGCGCCAGCAGCTTGCAGGCGAACACTGAAGCTTTCTTT. Its protein is CASSLQANTEAFF.

The V call is TRBV5-1, the J call TRBJ2-1; TRBD2 agrees at 15 bases. This CDR3 contains 18 residues. Germline V lookup: CDR1 SGHRS, CDR2 YFSETQ. V dropped 5 bases and J dropped 7; count of bases not matched to a gene: 13. The CDR3 sequence: CASSRGLAGGPRENEQFF. In nucleotides, the CDR3 is TGCGCCAGCAGTCGTGGACTAGCGGGAGGGCCGAGGGAGAATGAGCAGTTCTTC. The whole variable domain, remainder taken from reference TRBV5-1 and TRBJ2-1, is KAGVTQTPRYLIKTRGQQVTLSCSPISGHRSVSWYQQTPGQGLQFLFEYFSETQRNKGNFPGRFSGRQFSNSRSEMNVSTLELGDSALYLCASSRGLAGGPRENEQFFGPGTRLTVL.

The CDR3 DNA sequence: TGTGCCAGCCGGGAGGGGGTCTACGAGCAGTACTTC. This gives the protein CASREGVYEQYF. The rearrangement uses TRBV2 and TRBJ2-7, with TRBD2 matching 8 bases. The CDR3 totals 12 residues. V was clipped by 8 bases and J by 3 bases; unmatched bases: 3. Germline assignment: CDR1 SNHLY and CDR2 FYNNEI.

This CDR3 reads CASSLAPAGGDTQYF. Here the CDR3 DNA reads TGCGCCAGCAGCTTGGCCCCGGCGGGAGGGGATACGCAGTATTTT. This chain links TRBV5-1 with TRBJ2-3; TRBD2 agrees at 9 bases. CDR3 length: 15 residues. Germline lookup yields CDR1 SGHRS and CDR2 YFSETQ. V lost 0 bases and J lost 6; bases outside the gene matches: 5.

V gene TRBV7-8 combines with J gene TRBJ2-3; 10 positions match TRBD2. J was trimmed by 5 bases and V by 5 bases; bases with no gene match: 7. The CDR3 runs 15 residues. The germline gives CDR1 SGHVS, CDR2 FQNEAQ. CDR3 in amino acids: CASSRAGGPKDTQYF. CDR3 DNA: TGTGCCAGCAGCCGAGCGGGGGGGCCGAAAGATACGCAGTATTTT.

The DNA for the CDR3 is TGTGCCAGCAGCTTAGTAAGCGGCCACTCCTACAATGAGCAGTTCTTC. It codes for CASSLVSGHSYNEQFF. This chain uses TRBV7-2 with TRBJ2-1; perhaps TRBD2 as D (5 bases). Germline V gene data show CDR1 as SGHTA and CDR2 as FQGNSA. V was clipped by 1 base and J by 0 bases, with 10 bases between them. The CDR3 contains 16 residues.

The table lists this clone with a count of one. V and J are TRBV2 and TRBJ1-2; D is perhaps TRBD1 (5 bases). Trimming cost V 3 bases and J 8 bases, with 10 bases left between them. The CDR3 is 12 amino acids. Per germline, CDR1 SNHLY and CDR2 FYNNEI. The CDR3 loop is CASSETVWGYTF. In nucleotides, the CDR3 is TGTGCCAGCAGTGAGACAGTATGGGGCTACACCTTC.

The chain links TRBV7-2 to TRBJ1-4; weak D call: TRBD1 (6 bases). The germline V gene has CDR1 SGHTA and CDR2 FQGNSA. This CDR3 has 17 residues. V dropped 1 base and J dropped 3 bases, with 15 bases sitting between them. CDR3 sequence (DNA): TGTGCCAGCAGCTTAGAGGGCTACAGGGCCCCTAATGAAAAACTGTTTTTT. It specifies CASSLEGYRAPNEKLFF.

This rearrangement joins TRBV27 to TRBJ2-7; tentatively, D is TRBD2 (6 bases). Trimming left V 1 base short and J 1 base short, with 14 bases between. The CDR3 is 16 residues long. Germline V gives CDR1 MNHEY, CDR2 SMNVEV (reference sequence). The CDR3 DNA sequence: TGTGCCAGCAGTTTATTGGGGGGTGAACGGTCCTACGAGCAGTACTTC. Its protein is CASSLLGGERSYEQYF.

The V gene is TRBV29-1, the J gene TRBJ1-3; no clear D gene. Trimming left V 7 bases short and J 0 bases short, with 7 bases between. The germline V gene has CDR1 SQVTM and CDR2 ANQGSEA. CDR3 length equals 12 residues. The DNA for the CDR3 is TGCAGCGCGACTGTCTCTGGAAACACCATATATTTT. Translated, it gives CSATVSGNTIYF.

Here the CDR3 DNA reads TGTGCCAGCAGTTACAGTGGGCGCCCCTATGGCTACACCTTC. Amino acid sequence: CASSYSGRPYGYTF. The V call is TRBV6-5, the J call TRBJ1-2; the D is unclear. This CDR3 spans 14 amino acids. Trimming removed 2 bases from V and 4 bases from J, with 11 bases in between. Per the germline V gene, CDR1 is MNHEY and CDR2 is SVGAGI.

This chain connects TRBV28 to TRBJ1-4, with 9 nucleotides matching TRBD1. Germline-derived CDR1 and CDR2 are MDHEN and SYDVKM. This CDR3 is 17 amino acids long. V shed 7 bases and J 4 bases; nucleotides not matched to a gene: 13. The DNA for the CDR3 is TGTGCCAGCACCCTTATGCGCGGGACAGGGTTTAATGAAAAACTGTTTTTT. The encoded protein is CASTLMRGTGFNEKLFF.

This clone was picked up one time. CDR3 DNA sequence: TGCGCCAGCAGTTACGGGGGCAATGAGCAGTTCTTC. Translating gives CASSYGGNEQFF. The chain joins TRBV4-3 to TRBJ2-1; D might be TRBD2 (6 bases). The CDR3 extends over 12 amino acids. From germline, CDR1 is LGHNA and CDR2 YSLEER. Trimming pared 6 bases from V and 6 bases from J, leaving 9 bases between.

The chain joins TRBV30 to TRBJ2-2, with TRBD1 identical over 8 bases. CDR1 and CDR2 (germline): GTSNPN, SVGIG (reference sequence). The trim removed 8 bases at V and 5 bases at J, leaving 16 bases unmatched. The CDR3 spans 16 residues. The CDR3 loop reads CATSQGGGKGTGELFF. CDR3 nucleotide sequence: TGTGCCACCTCACAGGGGGGCGGAAAAGGGACCGGGGAGCTGTTTTTT.

This chain joins TRBV4-1 and TRBJ2-7; D might be TRBD1 (6 bases). CDR3 length equals 14 residues. Germline values: CDR1 MGHRA, CDR2 YSYEKL. The V and J ends lost 1 base and 6 bases respectively, with 13 bases between them. The CDR3 spells CASSQAQTGGEQYF. The CDR3 nucleotides read TGCGCCAGCAGCCAAGCCCAGACAGGAGGCGAGCAGTACTTC.

The chain uses TRBV6-1 and TRBJ2-5; 9 bases align to TRBD2. The CDR3 totals 15 residues. CDR1 MNHNS and CDR2 SASEGT come from the germline V gene. The J segment lost 5 bases and the V segment lost 1 base, leaving 5 bases of the junction unmatched. The CDR3 bases are TGTGCCAGCAGTGAAGTACTCGCGGGAGGGGAGACCCAGTACTTC. It yields the protein CASSEVLAGGETQYF.

This rearrangement joins TRBV18 to TRBJ1-1; D is perhaps TRBD1 (5 bases). This CDR3 region has 14 residues. Germline CDR1 reads KGHSH; CDR2 reads LQKENI. V gave up 4 bases and J gave up 3 bases, with 12 bases separating them. CDR3 nucleotide sequence: TGTGCCAGCTCACGGGCGGGGCGGGACACTGAAGCTTTCTTT. It encodes CASSRAGRDTEAFF.

This chain links TRBV30 with TRBJ2-2; TRBD2 matches 9 bases. The CDR3 loop spans 16 amino acids. Germline values: CDR1 GTSNPN, CDR2 SVGIG (reference sequence). The trim removed 0 bases at V and 4 bases at J, leaving 6 bases unmatched. The CDR3 region is CAWSVRASGATGELFF. The CDR3 DNA is TGTGCCTGGAGTGTTAGGGCTAGCGGGGCCACCGGGGAGCTGTTTTTT.

The rearrangement uses TRBV2 and TRBJ1-3; D unclear. Germline lookup yields CDR1 SNHLY and CDR2 FYNNEI. V was pared by 1 base and J by 4 bases, with 11 bases between. This CDR3 has 15 amino acids. The CDR3 spells CASSEGPLRGNTIYF. The CDR3 DNA reads as TGTGCCAGCAGTGAAGGTCCGTTGAGGGGAAACACCATATATTTT.

The chain joins TRBV5-1 to TRBJ2-1; TRBD2 matches 12 bases. Germline V lookup: CDR1 SGHRS, CDR2 YFSETQ. V dropped 1 base and J dropped 7; count of bases not matched to a gene: 9. The CDR3 loop spans 17 amino acids. CDR3 residues: CASSLLASGRAGNEQFF. The CDR3 coding sequence is TGCGCCAGCAGCTTGTTAGCTAGCGGGAGGGCCGGTAATGAGCAGTTCTTC.

This clone was detected only a few times. The chain carries TRBV5-4 and TRBJ1-3, with unresolved D. Germline CDR1 is SGHNT and CDR2 is YYREEE (reference sequence). This CDR3 contains 13 residues. Trimming shortened V by 4 bases and J by 0 bases, and 5 bases separated the two germline ends. CDR3 DNA: TGTGCCAGCAGCGCAGTCTCTGGAAACACCATATATTTT. Translation: CASSAVSGNTIYF.

This chain joins TRBV19 and TRBJ1-2; 10 positions agree with TRBD1. The CDR3 contains 15 residues. With V trimmed by 5 bases and J by 4 bases, 7 bases remained unmatched. The V gene's germline CDR1 is LNHDA and CDR2 SQIVND (reference sequence). The CDR3 coding sequence is TGTGCCAGTAGTGCCCGGGACAGGGGAACCTATGGCTACACCTTC. It codes for CASSARDRGTYGYTF.

CDR3 residues: CSAVLAGDGFF. The DNA for the CDR3 is TGCAGTGCTGTACTAGCGGGAGACGGGTTCTTC. The rearrangement uses TRBV20-1 and TRBJ2-1; 11 positions agree with TRBD2. Looked up from germline, CDR1 is DFQATT and CDR2 is SNEGSKA (reference sequence). The CDR3 sequence is 11 residues long. V was clipped by 5 bases and J by 15 bases; unmatched bases: 6.